This T cell receptor beta chain derives from a study of T cells in Graves' hyperthyroidism and ophthalmopathy. RNA transcripts provided the source from which TCR beta CDR3 regions were amplified. The HTBI primer set was used in a first-round RT-PCR of the TCR CDR3. TCRdb itself ran the multiplex PCR reads through MiXCR, one entry per CDR3 protein. This table holds hundreds of thousands of distinct CDR3 sequences, under 25% found once. This clonotype was counted between two and nine times. The source of this sequence is a man aged 25-40 years with Graves' ophthalmopathy. Sequences were obtained from blood.

The CDR3 here is CASSQNLGFAETQYF. Written as DNA, the CDR3 is TGTGCCAGCAGCCAAAATCTAGGATTCGCAGAGACCCAGTACTTC. The chain links TRBV14 to TRBJ2-5; D unclear. V was shortened by 2 bases and J by 4 bases, with 14 bases between the two germline ends. Germline V gene sequence: CDR1 SGHDN, CDR2 FVKESK. CDR3 size: 15 residues.